These 30 T cell receptor beta chains were all obtained from the same sample, sequenced in a study of T cell repertoires in cytomegalovirus infection. MiXCR was run by TCRdb on the reads, yielding one entry per CDR3 protein. The top ten clones hold approximately 7.9% of a sample with roughly 100,000 distinct CDR3 sequences, 16% of them seen once. Material: PBMCs. The receptors were gathered from a human donor in good health (CMV status not recorded). Some clones in this sample may be carry-over from other donors' samples.

The rearrangement links TRBV19 to TRBJ1-2; perhaps TRBD1 as D (5 bases). This CDR3 comprises 15 residues. V lost 4 bases and J 4 bases, leaving 16 bases between the germline ends. CDR1 is LNHDA, CDR2 SQIVND, per germline (reference sequence). CDR3 sequence: CASSTSPDSLYGYTF. CDR3 sequence (DNA): TGTGCCAGTAGTACTTCCCCTGACAGTCTCTATGGCTACACCTTC.

The J gene is TRBJ2-3, the V gene TRBV20-1, with D possibly being TRBD2 (5 bases). The germline V gene has CDR1 DFQATT and CDR2 SNEGSKA (reference sequence). Deletions cut 7 bases from V and 3 bases from J, with 14 bases between. This CDR3 has 13 amino acids. CDR3 region: CSGTGGRTDTQYF. For the CDR3, the DNA is TGCAGTGGCACGGGCGGGCGTACAGATACGCAGTATTTT.

This clonotype came up a few times. The chain is built from TRBV20-1 and TRBJ2-3; possibly TRBD2 for D (6 bases). This CDR3 has 14 residues. Trimming removed 3 bases at V and 6 bases at J, with 16 bases between. Germline V gene sequence: CDR1 DFQATT, CDR2 SNEGSKA (reference sequence). The chain's CDR3 is CSASDLGGGDTQYF. The CDR3 nucleotides read TGCAGTGCTAGTGATTTGGGGGGTGGTGATACGCAGTATTTT.

This clonotype appeared many times. The chain links TRBV7-2 to TRBJ1-4, with D tentatively TRBD1 (6 bases). V was clipped by 4 bases and J by 7 bases, with 19 bases between them. The CDR3 contains 16 residues. Germline-derived CDR1 and CDR2 are SGHTA and FQGNSA. The CDR3 nucleotides are TGTGCCAGCAGCTCCGGAATGGGGGGGCTGGGTGAAAAACTGTTTTTT. Translating it yields CASSSGMGGLGEKLFF.

This clonotype was seen a few times. The chain joins TRBV7-2 to TRBJ2-2; perhaps TRBD1 as D (5 bases). Trimming cost V 8 bases and J 2 bases, with 15 bases left between them. The CDR3 loop spans 15 amino acids. CDR1 and CDR2 from the germline V gene are SGHTA and FQGNSA. Here the CDR3 DNA reads TGTGCCAGCGGCCACCTTAGGGGTAACACCGGGGAGCTGTTTTTT. It specifies CASGHLRGNTGELFF.

Note on this clonotype: At one of its ends the junction is not consistent with the germline gene, which may arise from a read error. The chain employs TRBV29-1 and TRBJ1-2; no firm D call. The CDR3 is made up of 12 amino acids. Germline CDR1 and CDR2: SQVTM and ANQGSEA. The CDR3 region has the DNA TGCAGCGCTGAAGCCGATAACTATGGCTACACCTTC. It yields the protein CSAEADNYGYTF. The full variable domain, its missing parts supplied by reference TRBV29-1 and TRBJ1-2, is SAVISQKPSRDICQRGTSLTIQCQVDSQVTMMFWYRQQPGQSLTLIATANQGSEATYESGFVIDKFPISRPNLTFSTLTVSNMSPEDSSIYLCSAEADNYGYTFGSGTRLTVV.

Note on this clonotype: This may stem from a read error, because a much larger clone lies one nucleotide away. The rearrangement links TRBV6-2 or TRBV6-3 to TRBJ2-1; 7 nucleotides align to TRBD1. CDR1 and CDR2 from the germline V gene are MNHEY and SVGEGT. The CDR3 spans 14 residues. In nucleotides, the CDR3 is TGTGCCGTCTCGTCCGGGACAGCTTACAGTGAGCAGTTCTTC. It yields the protein CAVSSGTAYSEQFF.

This clonotype was seen a handful of times. The chain carries TRBV10-3 and TRBJ2-3; maybe TRBD2 (6 bases). The germline V gene has CDR1 ENHRY and CDR2 SYGVKD. V lost 4 bases and J 0 bases, leaving 14 bases between the germline ends. The CDR3 is 16 residues long. The CDR3 sequence: CAISGTPSASTDTQYF. The CDR3 DNA follows: TGTGCCATCAGTGGGACCCCTAGCGCAAGCACAGATACGCAGTATTTT.

The V and J genes are TRBV5-5 and TRBJ2-7; tentative D call: TRBD1 (6 bases). The germline V gene has CDR1 SGHKS and CDR2 YYEKEE (reference sequence). V lost 5 bases, J lost 1 base, and 13 bases lay in between. CDR3 length: 14 residues. The chain's CDR3 is CASSSPTGSYEQYF. The CDR3 DNA is TGTGCCAGCAGTTCTCCTACAGGGTCCTACGAGCAGTACTTC.

This clonotype was observed a handful of times. This sequence joins TRBV5-1 and TRBJ2-1; 7 nucleotides agree with TRBD1. V shed 2 bases and J 5 bases; nucleotides not matched to a gene: 4. CDR3 length: 14 residues. Germline V CDR1 and CDR2: SGHRS, YFSETQ. CDR3 in amino acids: CASSFRTGNNEQFF. The CDR3 DNA is TGCGCCAGCAGCTTTCGGACAGGAAACAATGAGCAGTTCTTC.

The chain employs TRBV7-9 and TRBJ1-1; a weak D match, TRBD1 (5 bases). The ends were cut back, 0 bases at V and 6 bases at J, with 11 bases in the middle. This CDR3 comprises 14 residues. Germline V gene sequence: CDR1 SEHNR, CDR2 FQNEAQ (reference sequence). DNA of the CDR3: TGTGCCAGCAGCTTAGCAGGGGTCGGGGCTGAAGCTTTCTTT. It specifies CASSLAGVGAEAFF.

This clonotype was seen at least ten times. V usage is TRBV12-3 or TRBV12-4 and J usage is TRBJ1-1; 10 bases map to TRBD1. The CDR3 loop spans 11 amino acids. Trimming removed 5 bases from V and 12 bases from J; junction bases left unmatched: 3. This CDR3 is CASSGTGETFF. DNA of the CDR3: TGTGCCAGCAGTGGGACAGGGGAAACTTTCTTT.

This clonotype was picked up many times. The rearrangement links TRBV6-2 or TRBV6-3 to TRBJ2-2; 7 bases line up with TRBD1. Trimming cost V 6 bases and J 2 bases; bases outside gene matches: 6. This CDR3 has 15 residues. The germline gives CDR1 MNHEY, CDR2 SVGEGT. For the CDR3, the DNA is TGTGCCAGCAGAACGGGACAGCTTAACACCGGGGAGCTGTTTTTT. As protein: CASRTGQLNTGELFF.

Ten or more counts support this clonotype. The gene calls are TRBV5-4 and TRBJ1-6; TRBD1 matches 11 bases. This CDR3 comprises 16 residues. Trimming took 4 bases from V and 6 from J; bases not matched to a gene: 6. CDR1 SGHNT and CDR2 YYREEE come from the germline V gene (reference sequence). The CDR3 protein is CASSPGQGASNSPLHF. The CDR3 DNA reads TGTGCCAGCAGCCCCGGACAGGGGGCGAGTAATTCACCCCTCCACTTT.

This clonotype has more than one count but fewer than ten. The V gene is TRBV7-9, the J gene TRBJ2-1; D remains unclear. CDR1 and CDR2 from the germline V gene are SEHNR and FQNEAQ (reference sequence). V gave up 6 bases and J gave up 3 bases, with 18 bases separating them. This CDR3 is 16 amino acids long. The CDR3 DNA follows: TGTGCCAGCAGTCCCCCTGGGGTATCCCTCTACAATGAGCAGTTCTTC. It specifies CASSPPGVSLYNEQFF. Combining the CDR3 with reference TRBV7-9 and TRBJ2-1 gives the whole variable domain DTGVSQNPRHKITKRGQNVTFRCDPISEHNRLYWYRQTLGQGPEFLTYFQNEAQLEKSRLLSDRFSAERPKGSFSTLEIQRTEQGDSAMYLCASSPPGVSLYNEQFFGPGTRLTVL.

This clonotype was counted between two and nine times. The gene calls are TRBV7-3 and TRBJ2-4; 11 nucleotides align to TRBD2. V gave up 2 bases and J gave up 11 bases; unmatched junction bases: 2. Per the germline V gene, CDR1 is SGHTA and CDR2 is FQGTGA. The CDR3 has 13 amino acids. This CDR3 reads CASSLGLAGFQYF. In DNA form, the CDR3 reads TGTGCCAGCAGCTTAGGACTAGCGGGTTTTCAGTACTTC.

Many counts were recorded for this clonotype. The gene calls are TRBV7-2 and TRBJ1-6; D uncertain. The germline CDR1 and CDR2 sequences are SGHTA and FQGNSA. The V end was cut by 5 bases, the J end by 7 bases, with 12 bases between. This CDR3 comprises 14 residues. The CDR3 nucleotides are TGTGCCAGCAGCCCCCTGACGGAGAATTCACCCCTCCACTTT. It translates to CASSPLTENSPLHF.

The chain combines TRBV12-3 or TRBV12-4 with TRBJ2-7; TRBD1 matches 8 bases. The ends lost 6 bases at V and 3 bases at J; junction bases unmatched: 10. The CDR3 is 15 residues long. The CDR3 sequence: CASSLGQGRGYEQYF. The CDR3, as DNA: TGTGCCAGCAGCCTCGGACAGGGAAGGGGCTACGAGCAGTACTTC.

This clonotype has a handful of counts. The chain has TRBV4-3 and TRBJ1-6; D remains unclear. The CDR3 extends over 15 amino acids. Germline-derived CDR1 and CDR2 are LGHNA and YSLEER. V was pared by 4 bases and J by 8 bases, with 15 bases between. Here the CDR3 reads CASSPGTGPDSPLHF. The DNA of the CDR3 is TGCGCCAGCAGCCCCGGTACGGGCCCTGATTCACCCCTCCACTTT.

This clonotype has only a few counts. The rearrangement links TRBV30 to TRBJ2-5; tentatively, D is TRBD1 or TRBD2 (5 bases each). The CDR3 has 13 amino acids. V lost 5 bases and J 0 bases, leaving 10 bases between the germline ends. Looked up from germline, CDR1 is GTSNPN and CDR2 is SVGIG (reference sequence). The CDR3 bases are TGTGCCTGGGAACCGGGACACCAAGAGACCCAGTACTTC. Encoded protein: CAWEPGHQETQYF.

This clonotype appeared many times. The chain carries TRBV7-2 and TRBJ1-1, with a weak D call TRBD1 (5 bases). Germline V lookup: CDR1 SGHTA, CDR2 FQGNSA. The V and J ends lost 3 bases and 1 base respectively, with 9 bases between them. This CDR3 has 14 amino acids. CDR3 nucleotide sequence: TGTGCCAGCAGCTTTTCCGGGACGAACACTGAAGCTTTCTTT. It translates to CASSFSGTNTEAFF.

This clonotype showed up many times. The rearrangement joins TRBV7-2 to TRBJ1-3; D is uncertain. CDR1 is SGHTA, CDR2 FQGNSA, per germline. The V end lost 3 bases, the J end lost 0 bases, and 12 bases lay between the germline ends. The CDR3 sequence is 16 residues long. The DNA for the CDR3 is TGTGCCAGCAGCTTGTATTTGGGAGTCTCTGGAAACACCATATATTTT. This translates into CASSLYLGVSGNTIYF.

This clonotype was counted at least ten times. The V call is TRBV7-2, the J call TRBJ2-5; the match to TRBD1 covers 7 bases. Trimming cost V 4 bases and J 3 bases; bases outside gene matches: 2. Germline assignment: CDR1 SGHTA and CDR2 FQGNSA. The CDR3 is 13 amino acids. CDR3 protein: CASSSTGKETQYF. In DNA, the CDR3 is TGTGCCAGCAGCTCGACAGGGAAAGAGACCCAGTACTTC.

This clonotype came up many times. The chain couples TRBV28 to TRBJ2-3; D call uncertain. V lost 2 bases and J 12 bases, leaving 12 bases between the germline ends. The CDR3 is 12 amino acids. In germline, CDR1 is MDHEN, CDR2 SYDVKM. The CDR3 coding sequence is TGTGCCAGCAGTTTAGACGGTCCCCACCAGTATTTT. Translated: CASSLDGPHQYF.

This clonotype was seen a few times. The chain has TRBV7-2 and TRBJ1-2; no clear D. The CDR3 extends over 13 amino acids. CDR1 and CDR2 (germline): SGHTA, FQGNSA. Trimming took 3 bases from V and 5 from J, leaving 10 bases between them. CDR3 in DNA: TGTGCCAGCAGCTTCGAGGGAGTATATGGCTACACCTTC. This codes for CASSFEGVYGYTF.

This chain joins TRBV29-1 and TRBJ1-1; D is ambiguous. Germline V gene data show CDR1 as SQVTM and CDR2 as ANQGSEA. This CDR3 is 13 amino acids long. Between the trimmed V and J ends, which lost 5 bases and 2 bases, there was a span of 12 bases. CDR3 DNA sequence: TGCAGCGTTCCGGACCGAGTCAACACTGAAGCTTTCTTT. The encoded protein is CSVPDRVNTEAFF. Full variable domain (missing parts from reference TRBV29-1 and TRBJ1-1): SAVISQKPSRDICQRGTSLTIQCQVDSQVTMMFWYRQQPGQSLTLIATANQGSEATYESGFVIDKFPISRPNLTFSTLTVSNMSPEDSSIYLCSVPDRVNTEAFFGQGTRLTVV.

The chain has TRBV10-3 and TRBJ1-1; TRBD1 agrees at 7 bases. The J segment lost 5 bases and the V segment lost 9 bases, leaving 6 bases of the junction unmatched. In germline, CDR1 is ENHRY, CDR2 SYGVKD. The CDR3 runs 12 residues. Written as DNA, the CDR3 is TGTGCCATGCGACAGGGTGGTACTGAAGCTTTCTTT. Its protein is CAMRQGGTEAFF.

This clonotype was detected only a few times. The V gene is TRBV2, the J gene TRBJ1-5; TRBD1 aligns across 7 bases. With V trimmed by 8 bases and J by 4 bases, 5 bases remained unmatched. The CDR3 has 13 residues. Germline lookup yields CDR1 SNHLY and CDR2 FYNNEI. The DNA for the CDR3 is TGTGCCAGCGGGGCCAGGGGGAATCAGCCCCAGCATTTT. It translates to CASGARGNQPQHF.

The chain recombines TRBV28 with TRBJ1-2; tentatively, D is TRBD1 (6 bases). CDR1 and CDR2 (germline): MDHEN, SYDVKM. CDR3 length: 14 amino acids. The V end lost 7 bases, the J end lost 1 base, and 13 bases lay between the germline ends. The CDR3 nucleotides read TGTGCCAGCACCTCGGGGGCGAATAACTATGGCTACACCTTC. Translated: CASTSGANNYGYTF.

The sample holds a few counts of this clonotype. This CDR3 reads CASSGGLAGDTQYF. The DNA for the CDR3 is TGTGCCAGCAGTGGAGGGCTAGCGGGAGATACGCAGTATTTT. The rearrangement joins TRBV2 to TRBJ2-3, with TRBD2 matching over 8 bases. The germline V gene encodes CDR1 SNHLY and CDR2 FYNNEI. V lost 4 bases and J lost 5; bases outside the gene matches: 5. This CDR3 comprises 14 residues. The full variable domain, rest sourced from reference TRBV2 and TRBJ2-3, is EPEVTQTPSHQVTQMGQEVILRCVPISNHLYFYWYRQILGQKVEFLVSFYNNEISEKSEIFDDQFSVERPDGSNFTLKIRSTKLEDSAMYFCASSGGLAGDTQYFGPGTRLTVL.